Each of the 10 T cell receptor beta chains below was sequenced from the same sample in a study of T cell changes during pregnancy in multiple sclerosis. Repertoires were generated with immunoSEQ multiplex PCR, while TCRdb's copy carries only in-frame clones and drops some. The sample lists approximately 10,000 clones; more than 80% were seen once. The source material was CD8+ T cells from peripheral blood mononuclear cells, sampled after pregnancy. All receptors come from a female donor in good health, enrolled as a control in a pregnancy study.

The chain's CDR3 is CASRGTGRSYEQYF. CDR3 DNA sequence: TGTGCCAGCAGGGGGACAGGGAGATCCTACGAGCAGTACTTC. The chain employs TRBV27 and TRBJ2-7, with TRBD1 identical over 9 bases. The CDR3 length is 14 residues. Per the germline V gene, CDR1 is MNHEY and CDR2 is SMNVEV (reference sequence). J was trimmed by 1 base and V by 6 bases; bases with no gene match: 4.

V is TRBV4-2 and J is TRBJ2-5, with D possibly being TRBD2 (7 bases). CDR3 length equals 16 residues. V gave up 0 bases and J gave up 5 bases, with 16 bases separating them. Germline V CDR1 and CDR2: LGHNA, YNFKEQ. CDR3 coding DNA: TGTGCCAGCAGCCAAGAAAAGGGCGGGGGCGTCGAGACCCAGTACTTC. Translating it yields CASSQEKGGGVETQYF.

This chain's CDR3 is CASSLTGGDYNEQFF. The CDR3 DNA is TGTGCCAGTAGTCTGACAGGGGGCGACTACAATGAGCAGTTCTTC. The rearrangement uses TRBV19 and TRBJ2-1; 10 positions match TRBD1. CDR1 and CDR2 from the germline V gene are LNHDA and SQIVND (reference sequence). V was clipped by 5 bases and J by 3 bases; unmatched bases: 4. The length of the CDR3 is 15 residues.

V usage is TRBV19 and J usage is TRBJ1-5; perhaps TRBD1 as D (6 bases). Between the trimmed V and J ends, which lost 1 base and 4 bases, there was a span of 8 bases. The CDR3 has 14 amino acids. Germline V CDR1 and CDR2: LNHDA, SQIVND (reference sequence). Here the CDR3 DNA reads TGTGCCAGTAGTATAGGGACAGCTAATCAGCCCCAGCATTTT. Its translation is CASSIGTANQPQHF.

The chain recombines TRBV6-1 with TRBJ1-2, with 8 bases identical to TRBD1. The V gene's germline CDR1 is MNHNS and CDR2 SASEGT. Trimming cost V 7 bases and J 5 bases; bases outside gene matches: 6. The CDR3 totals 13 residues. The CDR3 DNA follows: TGTGCCAGCACGACAGGGGAAGCGTATGGCTACACCTTC. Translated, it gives CASTTGEAYGYTF.

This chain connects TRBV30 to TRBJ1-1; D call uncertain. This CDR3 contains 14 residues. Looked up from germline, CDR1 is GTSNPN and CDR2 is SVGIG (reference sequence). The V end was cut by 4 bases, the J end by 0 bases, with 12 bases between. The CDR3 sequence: CAWTFGVMNTEAFF. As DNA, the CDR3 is TGTGCCTGGACCTTCGGGGTGATGAACACTGAAGCTTTCTTT. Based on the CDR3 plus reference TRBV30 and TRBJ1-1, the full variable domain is SQTIHQWPATLVQPVGSPLSLECTVEGTSNPNLYWYRQAAGRGLQLLFYSVGIGQISSEVPQNLSASRPQDRQFILSSKKLLLSDSGFYLCAWTFGVMNTEAFFGQGTRLTVV.

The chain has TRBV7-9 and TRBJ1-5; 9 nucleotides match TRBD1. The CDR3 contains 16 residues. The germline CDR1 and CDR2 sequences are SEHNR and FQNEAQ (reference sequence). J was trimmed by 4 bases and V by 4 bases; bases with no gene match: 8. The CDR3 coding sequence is TGTGCCAGCAGCTCGACGACAGGGGGGCGGAATCAGCCCCAGCATTTT. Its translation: CASSSTTGGRNQPQHF.

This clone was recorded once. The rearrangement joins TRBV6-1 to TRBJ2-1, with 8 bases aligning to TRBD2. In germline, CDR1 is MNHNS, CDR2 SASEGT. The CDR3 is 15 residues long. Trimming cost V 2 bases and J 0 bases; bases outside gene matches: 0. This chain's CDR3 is CASSELAGSYNEQFF. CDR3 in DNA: TGTGCCAGCAGTGAACTAGCGGGCTCCTACAATGAGCAGTTCTTC.

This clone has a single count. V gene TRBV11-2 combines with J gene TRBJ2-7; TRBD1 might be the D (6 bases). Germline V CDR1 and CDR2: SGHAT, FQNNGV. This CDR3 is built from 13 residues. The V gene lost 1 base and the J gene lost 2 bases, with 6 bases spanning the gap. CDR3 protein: CASSLGTAYEQYF. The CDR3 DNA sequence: TGTGCCAGCAGCTTAGGGACAGCCTACGAGCAGTACTTC.

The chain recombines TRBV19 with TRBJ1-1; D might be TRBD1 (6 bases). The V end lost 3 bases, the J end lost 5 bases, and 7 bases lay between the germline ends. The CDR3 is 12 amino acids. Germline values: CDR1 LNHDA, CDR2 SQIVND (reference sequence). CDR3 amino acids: CASSIGQTEAFF. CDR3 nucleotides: TGTGCCAGTAGTATTGGACAGACTGAAGCTTTCTTT. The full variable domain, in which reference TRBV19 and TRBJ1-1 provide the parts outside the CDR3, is DGGITQSPKYLFRKEGQNVTLSCEQNLNHDAMYWYRQDPGQGLRLIYYSQIVNDFQKGDIAEGYSVSREKKESFPLTVTSAQKNPTAFYLCASSIGQTEAFFGQGTRLTVV.